Shown below are 25 T cell receptor beta chains from a single sample sequenced in a study of blood T cell repertoires in COVID-19. Assay used: immunoSEQ multiplex PCR; TCRdb lists only in-frame clones, some missing. The repertoire has roughly 50,000 clones, about nine tenths of them found once; the top ten carry about 5.1%. The specimen sequenced was peripheral blood. The receptors were gathered from an older man with acute or convalescent COVID-19.

This clone has only one observation. This chain connects TRBV7-9 to TRBJ1-2, with unresolved D. V was trimmed by 2 bases and J by 4 bases, leaving 11 bases between them. The CDR3 loop spans 14 amino acids. Germline V CDR1 and CDR2: SEHNR, FQNEAQ (reference sequence). The CDR3 spells CASSLMADTYGYTF. CDR3 DNA: TGTGCCAGCAGCTTAATGGCAGATACCTATGGCTACACCTTC.

The V and J genes are TRBV6-1 and TRBJ1-1; 7 bases agree with TRBD1. The CDR3 runs to 16 residues. Germline values: CDR1 MNHNS, CDR2 SASEGT. The trim removed 3 bases at V and 5 bases at J, leaving 12 bases unmatched. Here the CDR3 reads CASSEEGGRGSTEAFF. The CDR3, as DNA: TGTGCCAGCAGTGAGGAAGGAGGCAGGGGGAGTACTGAAGCTTTCTTT.

The gene calls are TRBV6-2 or TRBV6-3 and TRBJ2-5, with D possibly TRBD2 on 7 matching bases. The length of the CDR3 is 14 residues. Trimming removed 4 bases at V and 6 bases at J, with 15 bases between. The germline CDR1 and CDR2 sequences are MNHEY and SVGEGT. DNA for the CDR3: TGTGCCAGCAGTTCCACACGGGGGGCACAGACCCAGTACTTC. Encoded protein: CASSSTRGAQTQYF.

The chain has TRBV6-6 and TRBJ1-1; 10 bases line up with TRBD1. With 8 bases clipped from V and 3 bases from J, the junction kept 6 bases outside the gene matches. This CDR3 contains 14 residues. Germline V gene lookup returns CDR1 MNHNY and CDR2 SVGAGI (reference sequence). The CDR3 coding sequence is TGTGCCAGCGGCGGACAGGGGGTTGACACTGAAGCTTTCTTT. The encoded protein is CASGGQGVDTEAFF.

The genes are TRBV5-4 and TRBJ1-6, with D perhaps TRBD1 (6 bases). Germline CDR1 and CDR2: SGHNT and YYREEE (reference sequence). The length of the CDR3 is 15 residues. Trimming shortened V by 4 bases and J by 6 bases, and 14 bases separated the two germline ends. CDR3 region: CASSPARGVNSPLHF. The CDR3 DNA reads as TGTGCCAGCAGCCCCGCCAGGGGCGTTAATTCACCCCTCCACTTT. The full variable domain, its missing parts supplied by reference TRBV5-4 and TRBJ1-6, is ETGVTQSPTHLIKTRGQQVTLRCSSQSGHNTVSWYQQALGQGPQFIFQYYREEENGRGNFPPRFSGLQFPNYSSELNVNALELDDSALYLCASSPARGVNSPLHFGNGTRLTVT.

This sequence joins TRBV7-2 and TRBJ2-1, with 10 nucleotides matching TRBD2. With 1 base clipped from V and 7 bases from J, the junction kept 7 bases outside the gene matches. The CDR3 has 16 amino acids. The germline CDR1 and CDR2 sequences are SGHTA and FQGNSA. The CDR3 nucleotides are TGTGCCAGCAGCTTAGGCGGAGCGGGGGGGCGAAATGAGCAGTTCTTC. Encoded protein: CASSLGGAGGRNEQFF.

This clone was seen just once. The chain joins TRBV3-1 (or the pseudogene TRBV3-2) to TRBJ1-1; D remains ambiguous. V was clipped by 6 bases and J by 1 base, with 9 bases between them. CDR1 is LGHDT, CDR2 YNNKEL, per germline (reference sequence). The CDR3 runs to 13 residues. CDR3 residues: CASRSLGNTEAFF. Here the CDR3 DNA reads TGTGCCAGCAGGTCCCTAGGGAACACTGAAGCTTTCTTT.

The chain is built from TRBV5-3 and TRBJ1-4; 8 nucleotides match TRBD1. TRBV5-3 is annotated as an ORF whose role is uncertain. With V trimmed by 2 bases and J by 8 bases, 5 bases remained unmatched. CDR3 length: 14 residues. The CDR3 is CARSFDRGREKLFF. In DNA, the CDR3 is TGTGCCAGAAGCTTCGACAGGGGTAGAGAAAAACTGTTTTTT.

The chain couples TRBV7-6 to TRBJ2-5; possibly TRBD2 for D (6 bases). Trimming took 5 bases from V and 9 from J, leaving 13 bases between them. This CDR3 is built from 12 residues. Germline CDR1 and CDR2: SGHVS and FNYEAQ. DNA for the CDR3: TGTGCCAGCAGCAGACGGGGAGGACCCCAGTACTTC. Its translation: CASSRRGGPQYF. Full variable domain (outside the CDR3, taken from reference TRBV7-6 and TRBJ2-5): GAGVSQSPRYKVTKRGQDVALRCDPISGHVSLYWYRQALGQGPEFLTYFNYEAQQDKSGLPNDRFSAERPEGSISTLTIQRTEQRDSAMYRCASSRRGGPQYFGPGTRLLVL.

J is TRBJ2-5 and V is TRBV3-1 (or the pseudogene TRBV3-2); a weak D match, TRBD2 (6 bases). The germline V gene encodes CDR1 LGHDT and CDR2 YNNKEL (reference sequence). The germline V and J ends were trimmed by 0 bases and 1 base, with 15 bases remaining between them. CDR3 length: 17 amino acids. The CDR3 bases are TGTGCCAGCAGCCAAGATATGGCGGGGATGATCCAAGAGACCCAGTACTTC. It translates to CASSQDMAGMIQETQYF.

The V gene is TRBV5-6, the J gene TRBJ1-4; 7 bases agree with TRBD1. Per the germline V gene, CDR1 is SGHDT and CDR2 is YYEEEE. V was pared by 4 bases and J by 5 bases, with 5 bases of the junction left unmatched. This CDR3 comprises 14 residues. CDR3 DNA: TGTGCCAGCAGCCTACGGGGACAGAATGAAAAACTGTTTTTT. The encoded protein is CASSLRGQNEKLFF.

The chain recombines TRBV9 with TRBJ1-6; a possible D gene is TRBD1 (5 bases). Trimming left V 4 bases short and J 10 bases short, with 18 bases between. Germline V gene sequence: CDR1 SGDLS, CDR2 YYNGEE. CDR3 length: 15 amino acids. CDR3 nucleotide sequence: TGTGCCAGCAGCACCGGGGGTCAGGGTAGATCACCCCTCCACTTT. Protein: CASSTGGQGRSPLHF.

This chain links TRBV6-6 with TRBJ1-5; D not resolved. Germline values: CDR1 MNHNY, CDR2 SVGAGI (reference sequence). This CDR3 has 17 amino acids. With 5 bases removed from V and 0 bases from J, the gap between germline ends came to 17 bases. Here the CDR3 reads CASSPQRTRYSNQPQHF. The CDR3, as DNA: TGTGCCAGCAGTCCACAGAGAACGCGCTATAGCAATCAGCCCCAGCATTTT.

The V call is TRBV6-6, the J call TRBJ1-5; 9 bases map to TRBD1. This CDR3 has 15 amino acids. V lost 4 bases to trimming and J lost 7 bases; unmatched junction nucleotides: 8. The germline V gene has CDR1 MNHNY and CDR2 SVGAGI (reference sequence). The CDR3 here is CASSFIQGAGQPQHF. CDR3 bases: TGTGCCAGCAGTTTTATACAGGGGGCCGGGCAGCCCCAGCATTTT.

This chain links TRBV27 with TRBJ1-5; 7 bases agree with TRBD1. V lost 6 bases to trimming and J lost 0 bases; unmatched junction nucleotides: 5. Germline V gene lookup returns CDR1 MNHEY and CDR2 SMNVEV (reference sequence). The CDR3 spans 15 residues. The CDR3 nucleotides are TGTGCCAGCAGCCGGGACAGCATTAGCAATCAGCCCCAGCATTTT. It yields the protein CASSRDSISNQPQHF.

The chain recombines TRBV9 with TRBJ2-3, with 8 bases matching TRBD2. V gave up 0 bases and J gave up 4 bases; unmatched junction bases: 4. Germline V CDR1 and CDR2: SGDLS, YYNGEE. The CDR3 is 15 residues long. The CDR3 protein is CASSVDGAGADTQYF. The CDR3 bases are TGTGCCAGCAGCGTAGATGGAGCGGGGGCAGATACGCAGTATTTT. Combining the CDR3 with reference TRBV9 and TRBJ2-3 gives the whole variable domain DSGVTQTPKHLITATGQRVTLRCSPRSGDLSVYWYQQSLDQGLQFLIQYYNGEERAKGNILERFSAQQFPDLHSELNLSSLELGDSALYFCASSVDGAGADTQYFGPGTRLTVL.

This rearrangement joins TRBV7-9 to TRBJ2-3; a possible D gene is TRBD1 (6 bases). Trimming pared 5 bases from V and 3 bases from J, leaving 15 bases between. There are 15 residues in the CDR3. CDR1 is SEHNR and CDR2 is FQNEAQ in the germline V gene (reference sequence). CDR3 residues: CASSSDRYGTDTQYF. DNA of the CDR3: TGTGCCAGCAGCAGCGACAGGTATGGGACAGATACGCAGTATTTT.

The rearrangement joins TRBV11-2 to TRBJ1-4; D is possibly TRBD1 (5 bases). This CDR3 contains 15 residues. The germline V and J ends were trimmed by 1 base and 6 bases, with 12 bases remaining between them. Germline CDR1 and CDR2: SGHAT and FQNNGV. CDR3 protein: CASSLVGGIYEKLFF. The DNA for the CDR3 is TGTGCCAGCAGCTTAGTCGGGGGGATTTATGAAAAACTGTTTTTT.

The V and J genes are TRBV18 and TRBJ2-3; no clear D gene. This CDR3 region has 15 residues. Trimming removed 3 bases from V and 2 bases from J, with 12 bases in between. In germline, CDR1 is KGHSH, CDR2 LQKENI. Here the CDR3 reads CASSPRGAYTDTQYF. DNA for the CDR3: TGTGCCAGCTCACCCCGAGGAGCTTACACAGATACGCAGTATTTT.

This clone was seen only once. One end of the junction varies from germline; a read error may be responsible. The J gene is TRBJ2-2, the V gene TRBV7-7; D is possibly TRBD2 (5 bases). Per the germline V gene, CDR1 is SSHAT and CDR2 is FNYEAQ (reference sequence). CDR3 length: 16 residues. The CDR3, as DNA: TGTGCTAGCAGCTTGGTGTCGGGATCACTCACCGGGGAGCTGTTTTTT. This gives the protein CASSLVSGSLTGELFF.

The gene calls are TRBV6-2 or TRBV6-3 and TRBJ1-2, with 8 bases lining up with TRBD1. Trimming cost V 5 bases and J 4 bases; bases outside gene matches: 9. The germline CDR1 and CDR2 sequences are MNHEY and SVGEGT. The CDR3 is 15 residues long. The CDR3 DNA reads TGTGCCAGCAGTCCCCTAACAGGGGGGGCCTATGGCTACACCTTC. This encodes CASSPLTGGAYGYTF.

This chain links TRBV28 with TRBJ1-2; D is uncertain. Germline assignment: CDR1 MDHEN and CDR2 SYDVKM. The CDR3 length is 12 residues. The V end was cut by 5 bases, the J end by 9 bases, with 13 bases between. CDR3 in amino acids: CASSASTGRYTF. The DNA of the CDR3 is TGTGCCAGCAGTGCTAGCACGGGTCGCTACACCTTC.

This clone showed up just once. The rearrangement links TRBV25-1 to TRBJ1-2; tentative D call: TRBD1 (5 bases). This CDR3 has 15 amino acids. Germline values: CDR1 MGHDK, CDR2 SYGVNS. V shed 3 bases and J shed 2 bases, with 13 bases lying between them. The CDR3 reads CASSDQGTFNYGYTF. In DNA form, the CDR3 reads TGTGCCAGCAGTGACCAGGGAACGTTCAACTATGGCTACACCTTC.

This chain links TRBV7-2 with TRBJ1-4; D not resolved. The CDR3 is made up of 15 amino acids. Germline V lookup: CDR1 SGHTA, CDR2 FQGNSA. Trimming shortened V by 2 bases and J by 0 bases, and 7 bases separated the two germline ends. The DNA for the CDR3 is TGTGCCAGCAGCTTAAGCAAAACAACTAATGAAAAACTGTTTTTT. Its protein is CASSLSKTTNEKLFF.

V gene TRBV6-4 combines with J gene TRBJ2-2, with 7 bases matching TRBD1. This CDR3 spans 18 amino acids. The trim removed 4 bases at V and 2 bases at J, leaving 13 bases unmatched. Per germline, CDR1 MRHNA and CDR2 SNTAGT. CDR3 sequence (DNA): TGTGCCAGCAGTGCGGACAATCCCGGGACAGAAAACACCGGGGAGCTGTTTTTT. Protein: CASSADNPGTENTGELFF.